This is a list of T cell receptor beta chains from one sample in a study of cytomegalovirus exposure and HLA in healthy donors. Measured with immunoSEQ multiplex PCR; TCRdb has only the in-frame clones, and not every one. The sample has about 200,000 clones; 75% to 85% are singletons. The specimen sequenced was PBMCs. The receptor source for this set is a girl aged 10 to 17 in good health and CMV-seronegative. The CDR3 runs from the conserved cysteine through the conserved F or W. A D gene is named only where the DNA matches it firmly. Clone size is given for some rows only: seen once, a few or many times, or a class if the clone is expanded.

>TRBV7-9|TRBJ1-1|TRBD1|.
CASSLQTGAARAFF
TGTGCCAGCAGCCTCCAGACAGGGGCGGCGCGAGCTTTCTTT
>TRBV28|TRBJ1-5|TRBD1|once
CASSFSGTGEQPQHF
TGTGCCAGCAGTTTTTCCGGGACAGGGGAACAGCCCCAGCATTTT
>TRBV5-1|TRBJ2-2|.|.
CASSFKGQSNTGELFF
TGCGCCAGCAGCTTCAAGGGGCAATCGAACACCGGGGAGCTGTTTTTT
>TRBV2|TRBJ1-5|TRBD1|.
CASRGQGQPQHF
TGTGCCAGCAGGGGACAGGGACAGCCCCAGCATTTT
>TRBV14|TRBJ2-6|TRBD2|.
CASSPTDILTSGASGANVLTF
TGTGCCAGCAGCCCCACCGACATTTTAACTAGCGGGGCCTCTGGGGCCAACGTCCTGACTTTC
>TRBV5-4|TRBJ2-7|TRBD2|.
CASSSPGLASREQYF
TGTGCCAGCAGCTCGCCGGGACTAGCGTCACGGGAGCAGTACTTC
>TRBV5-6|TRBJ2-5|.|.
CASSFPQVSETQYF
TGTGCCAGCAGCTTTCCCCAGGTTTCTGAGACCCAGTACTTC
>TRBV28|TRBJ2-2|TRBD1|.
CASSQRTGAGELFF
TGTGCCAGCAGCCAAAGGACAGGGGCCGGGGAGCTGTTTTTT
>TRBV27|TRBJ2-5|TRBD2|.
CASSNKREGLETQYF
TGTGCCAGCAGCAATAAGCGGGAGGGCTTGGAGACCCAGTACTTC
>TRBV11-2|TRBJ2-7|TRBD2|.
CASSARLAGEVYEQYF
TGTGCCAGCAGCGCTAGACTAGCGGGGGAGGTCTACGAGCAGTACTTC
>TRBV7-9|TRBJ2-4|TRBD2|.
CASSPRTSGGLKNIQYF
TGTGCCAGCAGCCCCCGAACTAGCGGGGGTTTGAAAAACATTCAGTACTTC
>TRBV10-3|TRBJ2-3|.|.
CATGLEVRQYF
TGTGCCACCGGCCTAGAAGTCAGGCAGTATTTT
>TRBV27|TRBJ2-1|TRBD2|.
CASSNPGLAGLGHNEQFF
TGTGCCAGCAGCAACCCGGGACTAGCGGGACTCGGCCACAATGAGCAGTTCTTC
>TRBV28|TRBJ1-4|TRBD1|.
CASSYPTGTGEKLFF
TGTGCCAGCAGTTACCCAACCGGGACAGGCGAAAAACTGTTTTTT
>TRBV7-6|TRBJ2-2|TRBD2|.
CASSLLAANTGELFF
TGTGCCAGCAGCTTACTAGCGGCGAACACCGGGGAGCTGTTTTTT
>TRBV14|TRBJ1-2|TRBD1|.
CASSQGTGVGGYTF
TGTGCCAGCAGCCAAGGAACAGGGGTGGGAGGCTACACCTTC
>TRBV2|TRBJ2-3|.|once
CASSQSLGGLTDTQYF
TGTGCCAGCAGCCAGTCCCTCGGTGGGCTCACAGATACGCAGTATTTT
>TRBV4-1|TRBJ2-1|.|.
CASSNPKLNEQFF
TGCGCCAGCAGCAACCCGAAACTCAATGAGCAGTTCTTC
>TRBV7-3|TRBJ2-1|TRBD2|few
CASSARTSGNNEQFF
TGTGCCAGCAGCGCGAGGACTAGCGGTAACAATGAGCAGTTCTTC
>TRBV7-9|TRBJ2-5|TRBD1|.
CASSDGTGVETQYF
TGTGCCAGCAGCGACGGGACAGGTGTGGAGACCCAGTACTTC
>TRBV10-2|TRBJ2-7|.|few
CASGSSIVEQYF
TGCGCCAGCGGTAGCAGCATCGTCGAGCAGTACTTC
>TRBV6-1|TRBJ1-5|.|.
CASSQRGKSNQPQHF
TGTGCCAGCAGCCAGAGGGGGAAAAGCAATCAGCCCCAGCATTTT
>TRBV15|TRBJ1-4|.|.
CATSRAGTYDEKLFF
TGTGCCACCAGCAGGGCCGGGACTTACGATGAAAAACTGTTTTTT
>TRBV19|TRBJ2-7|TRBD2|.
CASSRGRETYEQYF
TGTGCCAGTAGTAGAGGGCGGGAGACCTACGAGCAGTACTTC
>TRBV6-1|TRBJ2-7|.|few
CASSDSDRVEQYF
TGTGCCAGCAGTGACTCCGACAGAGTTGAGCAGTACTTC
>TRBV19|TRBJ1-2|TRBD1|.
CASSLPGQGTSYTF
TGTGCCAGTAGTCTCCCGGGACAGGGAACTTCCTACACCTTC
>TRBV7-2|TRBJ2-1|TRBD2|.
CASSLGGGVAYNEQFF
TGTGCCAGCAGCTTAGGCGGGGGGGTGGCCTACAATGAGCAGTTCTTC
>TRBV28|TRBJ1-3|.|.
CASSFLQTRGIYRNTIYF
TGTGCCAGCAGTTTTCTTCAAACAAGGGGCATTTATCGCAACACCATATATTTT
>TRBV7-2|TRBJ1-6|TRBD1|.
CASSLGGTGLSPLHF
TGTGCCAGCAGCTTAGGGGGGACAGGGTTGTCACCCCTCCACTTT